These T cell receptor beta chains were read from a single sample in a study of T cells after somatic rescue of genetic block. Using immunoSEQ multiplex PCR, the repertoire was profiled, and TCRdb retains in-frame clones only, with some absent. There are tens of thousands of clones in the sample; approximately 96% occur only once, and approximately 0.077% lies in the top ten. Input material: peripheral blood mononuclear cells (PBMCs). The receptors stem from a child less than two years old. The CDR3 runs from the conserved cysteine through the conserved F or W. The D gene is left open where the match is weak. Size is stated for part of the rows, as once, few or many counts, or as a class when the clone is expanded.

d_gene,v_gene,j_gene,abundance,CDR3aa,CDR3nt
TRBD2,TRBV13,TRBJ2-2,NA,CASSLRTSGNTGELFF,TGTGCCAGCAGCTTAAGAACTAGCGGGAACACCGGGGAGCTGTTTTTT
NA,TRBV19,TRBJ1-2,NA,CASSIAPGFGYTF,TGTGCCAGTAGTATAGCCCCGGGGTTCGGCTACACCTTC
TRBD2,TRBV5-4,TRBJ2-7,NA,CASSPGLATYEQYF,TGTGCCAGCAGCCCGGGACTAGCGACCTACGAGCAGTACTTC
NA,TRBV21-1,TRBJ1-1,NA,CASSQGRGTGNEAFF,TGTGCCAGCAGCCAAGGTAGAGGAACAGGGAATGAAGCTTTCTTT
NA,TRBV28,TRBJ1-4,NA,CATLRRPGQRANEKLFF,TGTGCCACCCTCCGACGTCCGGGGCAGAGGGCTAATGAAAAACTGTTTTTT
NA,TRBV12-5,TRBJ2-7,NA,CASGLAPGYEQYF,TGTGCTAGTGGTTTGGCCCCCGGCTACGAGCAGTACTTC
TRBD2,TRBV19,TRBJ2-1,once,CASSIKAGTSGYNEQFF,TGTGCCAGTAGTATAAAAGCCGGGACTAGCGGGTACAATGAGCAGTTCTTC
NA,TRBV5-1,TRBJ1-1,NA,CASSLDVNTEAFF,TGCGCCAGCAGCTTGGATGTGAACACTGAAGCTTTCTTT
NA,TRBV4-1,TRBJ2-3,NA,CASSQSPPGTDTQYF,TGCGCCAGCAGCCAAAGCCCCCCGGGCACAGATACGCAGTATTTT
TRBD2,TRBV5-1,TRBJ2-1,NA,CASSLGLAGGEQFF,TGCGCCAGCAGCCTGGGACTAGCGGGAGGGGAGCAGTTCTTC
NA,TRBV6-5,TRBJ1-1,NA,CASSYLMNTEAFF,TGTGCCAGCAGTTACTTGATGAACACTGAAGCTTTCTTT
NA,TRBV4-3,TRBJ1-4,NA,CASSQPHYRSTNEKLFF,TGCGCCAGCAGCCAACCTCATTACAGATCAACTAATGAAAAACTGTTTTTT
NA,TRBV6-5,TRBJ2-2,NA,CASSPREWTGELFF,TGTGCCAGCTCCCCCCGGGAGTGGACCGGGGAGCTGTTTTTT
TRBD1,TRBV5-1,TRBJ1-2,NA,CASSGTGGRYGYTF,TGCGCCAGCAGCGGGACAGGGGGCCGCTATGGCTACACCTTC
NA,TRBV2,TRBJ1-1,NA,CAISERAGEVEAFF,TGTGCCATCTCTGAAAGGGCAGGGGAAGTTGAAGCTTTCTTT
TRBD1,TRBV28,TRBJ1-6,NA,CASSSRTGVPHLHF,TGTGCCAGCAGCTCAAGGACAGGGGTCCCTCACCTCCACTTT
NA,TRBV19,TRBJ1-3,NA,CASTPGGSRSGNTIYF,TGTGCCAGTACTCCGGGAGGCAGCCGCTCTGGAAACACCATATATTTT
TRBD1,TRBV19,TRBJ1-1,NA,CASSRQGATEAFF,TGTGCCAGTAGTAGACAGGGGGCCACTGAAGCTTTCTTT
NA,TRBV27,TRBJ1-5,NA,CASSFQGNQPQHF,TGTGCCAGCAGTTTCCAGGGCAATCAGCCCCAGCATTTT
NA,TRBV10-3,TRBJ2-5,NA,CAIREKTQYF,TGTGCCATCAGAGAGAAGACCCAGTACTTC
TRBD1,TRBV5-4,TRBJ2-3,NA,CASSSGTGAGDTQYF,TGTGCCAGCAGTTCGGGGACAGGGGCGGGAGATACGCAGTATTTT
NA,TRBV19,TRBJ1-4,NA,CASSIDRGKLFF,TGTGCCAGTAGTATAGATCGTGGAAAACTGTTTTTT
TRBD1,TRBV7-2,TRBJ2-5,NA,CASSLTGVGYRAQYF,TGTGCCAGCAGCTTAACAGGGGTCGGGTATAGGGCCCAGTACTTC
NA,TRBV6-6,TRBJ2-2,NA,CASSWGSGELFF,TGTGCCAGCAGTTGGGGGTCCGGGGAGCTGTTTTTT
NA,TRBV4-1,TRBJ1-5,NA,CASSRAVRGGQPQHF,TGCGCCAGCAGCCGCGCCGTTCGGGGTGGGCAGCCCCAGCATTTT
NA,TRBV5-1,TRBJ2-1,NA,CASSLIRNEQFF,TGCGCCAGCAGCTTGATCAGGAATGAGCAGTTCTTC
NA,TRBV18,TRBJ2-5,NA,CASSPGETQYF,TGTGCCAGCTCACCAGGGGAGACCCAGTACTTC
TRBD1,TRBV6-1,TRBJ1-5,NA,CASSGTGGNQPQHF,TGTGCCAGCAGTGGGACAGGGGGCAATCAGCCCCAGCATTTT
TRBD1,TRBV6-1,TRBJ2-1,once,CASSARQGAYNEQFF,TGTGCCAGCAGTGCCCGACAGGGGGCTTACAATGAGCAGTTCTTC
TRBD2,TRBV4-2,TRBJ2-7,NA,CASSQDQGLAGGEQYF,TGTGCCAGCAGCCAAGATCAGGGACTAGCGGGGGGGGAGCAGTACTTC
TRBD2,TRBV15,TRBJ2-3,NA,CATSRAGGPDTQYF,TGTGCCACCAGCAGAGCGGGAGGGCCAGATACGCAGTATTTT
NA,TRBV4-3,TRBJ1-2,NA,CASSQDRRARDGYTF,TGCGCCAGCAGCCAAGATCGACGGGCACGGGATGGCTACACCTTC
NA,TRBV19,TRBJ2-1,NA,CASSINRLVYNEQFF,TGTGCCAGTAGTATAAATAGACTAGTTTACAATGAGCAGTTCTTC
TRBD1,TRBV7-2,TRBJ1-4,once,CASSLDRGNEKLFF,TGTGCCAGCAGCTTAGACAGGGGTAATGAAAAACTGTTTTTT
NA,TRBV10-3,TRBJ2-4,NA,CAISDRAKNIQYF,TGTGCCATCAGTGACAGGGCCAAAAACATTCAGTACTTC
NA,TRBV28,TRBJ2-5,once,CASSLATTQETQYF,TGTGCCAGCAGTTTAGCGACTACCCAAGAGACCCAGTACTTC
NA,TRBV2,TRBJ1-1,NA,CASSLSAMNTEAFF,TGTGCCAGCTCGTTGAGTGCTATGAACACTGAAGCTTTCTTT
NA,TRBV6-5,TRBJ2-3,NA,CASSYMGKGDTQYF,TGTGCCAGCAGTTATATGGGGAAGGGGGATACGCAGTATTTT
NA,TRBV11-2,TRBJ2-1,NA,CASSLYRSGKQFF,TGTGCCAGCAGCTTATACAGGTCCGGCAAGCAGTTCTTC
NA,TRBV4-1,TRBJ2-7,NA,CASSQAGSYEQYF,TGCGCCAGCAGCCAAGCAGGCTCCTACGAGCAGTACTTC
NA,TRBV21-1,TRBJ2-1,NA,CASSKVWEGTSGRDSSYNEQFF,TGTGCCAGCAGCAAAGTGTGGGAAGGGACTAGCGGGAGGGATAGCTCCTACAATGAGCAGTTCTTC
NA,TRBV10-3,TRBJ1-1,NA,CAISEEHIQVGEAFF,TGTGCCATCAGTGAGGAACATATCCAGGTAGGGGAAGCTTTCTTT
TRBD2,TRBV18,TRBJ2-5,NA,CASSWSGRARQETQYF,TGTGCCAGCTCATGGAGCGGGAGGGCGAGGCAAGAGACCCAGTACTTC
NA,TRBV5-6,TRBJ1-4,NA,CASSGGGANEKLFF,TGTGCCAGCAGCGGAGGGGGAGCAAATGAAAAACTGTTTTTT
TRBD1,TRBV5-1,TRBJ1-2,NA,CASSKDRGPGYTF,TGCGCCAGCAGCAAGGACAGGGGGCCTGGCTACACCTTC